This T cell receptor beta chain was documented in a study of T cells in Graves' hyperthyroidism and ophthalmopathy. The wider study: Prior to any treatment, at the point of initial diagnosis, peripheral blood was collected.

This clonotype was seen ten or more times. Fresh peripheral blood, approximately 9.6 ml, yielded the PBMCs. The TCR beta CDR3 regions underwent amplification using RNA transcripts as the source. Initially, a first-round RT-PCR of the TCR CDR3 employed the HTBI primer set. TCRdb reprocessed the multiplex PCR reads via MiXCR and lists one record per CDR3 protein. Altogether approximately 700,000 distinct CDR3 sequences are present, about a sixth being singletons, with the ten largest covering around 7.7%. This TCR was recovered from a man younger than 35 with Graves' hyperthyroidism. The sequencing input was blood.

CDR3 residues: CASSRRIVQETQYF. The CDR3 region has the DNA TGTGCCAGCTCACGCCGAATTGTACAAGAGACCCAGTACTTC. The V call is TRBV18, the J call TRBJ2-5; D is unresolved. Per germline, CDR1 KGHSH and CDR2 LQKENI. The V and J ends lost 4 bases and 2 bases respectively, with 11 bases between them. The CDR3 spans 14 residues.